Below, 9 T cell receptor beta chains from the same sample are listed, as sequenced in a study of siplizumab effects on memory and regulatory T cells. Repertoires were generated with immunoSEQ multiplex PCR, while TCRdb's copy carries only in-frame clones and drops some. Altogether tens of thousands of clones are present, approximately 87% being singletons, with the ten largest covering approximately 3.8%. The sample was memory CD4+ T cells sorted from blood. The receptors here all came from a human donor in good health.

In this sample, this clone turned up a few times. This chain uses TRBV11-2 with TRBJ2-3; weak D call: TRBD2 (5 bases). The V end was cut by 5 bases, the J end by 5 bases, with 14 bases between. Germline V gene sequence: CDR1 SGHAT, CDR2 FQNNGV. The CDR3 loop spans 14 amino acids. DNA of the CDR3: TGTGCCAGCAGCCCCCGGGCCGCGGGAGATACGCAGTATTTT. Protein sequence: CASSPRAAGDTQYF.

The CDR3 nucleotides read TGTGCCAGCAGCAGAGGGGTCACCGGGGAGCTGTTTTTT. Its translation: CASSRGVTGELFF. This chain uses TRBV6-1 with TRBJ2-2; the D call may be TRBD1 or TRBD2 (5 bases each). CDR1 is MNHNS and CDR2 is SASEGT in the germline V gene. The CDR3 is 13 amino acids. Trimming stripped 6 bases from V and 4 bases from J, with 9 bases between.

The genes are TRBV5-1 and TRBJ2-7; 11 nucleotides match TRBD1. Germline values: CDR1 SGHRS, CDR2 YFSETQ. The CDR3 has 13 residues. Trimming removed 4 bases from V and 5 bases from J; junction bases left unmatched: 2. The CDR3 sequence is CASSRTGGNEQYF. The CDR3 DNA sequence: TGCGCCAGCAGCCGGACAGGGGGCAACGAGCAGTACTTC.

A few counts support this clone. The chain links TRBV5-1 to TRBJ2-1, with D possibly TRBD1 on 5 matching bases. Germline V gives CDR1 SGHRS, CDR2 YFSETQ. The V and J ends lost 0 bases and 6 bases respectively, with 16 bases between them. This CDR3 is 16 amino acids long. CDR3 bases: TGCGCCAGCAGCTTGGTACCAGGGCTGATGGTCAATGAGCAGTTCTTC. Encoded protein: CASSLVPGLMVNEQFF.

This clone appeared a few times. The V call is TRBV2, the J call TRBJ2-2, with D possibly being TRBD1 or TRBD2 (5 bases each). Trimming stripped 7 bases from V and 1 base from J, with 13 bases between. This CDR3 has 15 amino acids. Germline values: CDR1 SNHLY, CDR2 FYNNEI. CDR3 DNA: TGTGCCAGCACCGGGACGGGACGGAACACCGGGGAGCTGTTTTTT. This gives the protein CASTGTGRNTGELFF.

The chain carries TRBV6-1 and TRBJ2-1, with 8 nucleotides matching TRBD2. There are 13 residues in the CDR3. The J segment lost 6 bases and the V segment lost 8 bases, leaving 6 bases of the junction unmatched. CDR1 and CDR2 from the germline V gene are MNHNS and SASEGT. CDR3 region: CASGAGGFNEQFF. The CDR3 nucleotides are TGTGCCAGCGGCGCGGGGGGTTTCAATGAGCAGTTCTTC.

J is TRBJ2-1 and V is TRBV7-2, with unresolved D. CDR1 and CDR2 (germline): SGHTA, FQGNSA. The CDR3 runs to 13 residues. Trimming left V 4 bases short and J 0 bases short, with 4 bases between. The DNA for the CDR3 is TGTGCCAGCAGCTCCCCCTCCTACAATGAGCAGTTCTTC. Translating it yields CASSSPSYNEQFF.

The chain employs TRBV2 and TRBJ2-5; 12 nucleotides line up with TRBD2. Germline V gives CDR1 SNHLY, CDR2 FYNNEI. This CDR3 has 16 residues. J gave up 2 bases and V 5 bases, and 6 bases lay outside the gene matches. CDR3 protein: CASSKGLAGRQETQYF. CDR3 sequence (DNA): TGTGCCAGCAGTAAAGGACTAGCGGGGAGACAAGAGACCCAGTACTTC.

V and J are TRBV11-1 and TRBJ2-4, with a possible D match to TRBD2 (6 bases). The CDR3 is 16 amino acids. The V and J ends lost 4 bases and 0 bases respectively, with 13 bases between them. Germline V lookup: CDR1 SGHAT, CDR2 FQDESV (reference sequence). CDR3 DNA: TGTGCCAGCAGCTCCGGAGGGCCGAGAGCCAAAAACATTCAGTACTTC. Its translation is CASSSGGPRAKNIQYF.